The present T cell receptor beta chain was sequenced within a study of CD8+ T cells in alopecia areata. Treatment denoted: oral pan-JAK inhibitor, 5-10 mg twice daily. From alopecia areata patients, lesional scalp punch biopsies and peripheral blood were collected. Sequencing relied on a cDNA template that was reverse transcribed from extracted RNA. Here immunoSEQ multiplex PCR was the method, and the copy in TCRdb shows in-frame clones only, minus some. Among approximately 150,000 clones listed, 55% to 75% were seen once. Study findings and constraints: Shared TCR sequences were less clear between patients than in mice, possibly partly from HLA diversity. In scalp and blood, many expanded lesional clones persisted during tofacitinib.

Unmatched junction bases numbered 1, after V lost 3 bases and J lost 6 bases. There are 13 residues in the CDR3. Germline V gene sequence: CDR1 MGHDK, CDR2 SYGVNS. A single count supports this clone. The antigen remains unidentified. The sequenced sample was CD4+ T cells sorted from blood, obtained at week 24, from a patient treated with tofacitinib. This chain connects TRBV25-1 to TRBJ2-3; TRBD2 matches 9 bases. The sequence derives from a human donor with alopecia areata. The CDR3 here is CASSDLAGDTQYF. The DNA for the CDR3 is TGTGCCAGCAGTGACCTAGCGGGGGATACGCAGTATTTT.